The clone carrying this TCR beta chain has a single count. Participants spanned ages about 18 to 100 years and resided in about 24 US areas. Contact with a PCR-confirmed or clinician-diagnosed COVID-19 case occurred within 2 weeks of entry. This CDR3 region has 10 residues. V lost 3 bases to trimming and J lost 11 bases, with 7 bases between them. Germline lookup yields CDR1 MDHEN and CDR2 SYDVKM. These data come from a study of blood T cell repertoires in COVID-19. The data were produced by immunoSEQ multiplex PCR, yet TCRdb's version contains in-frame clones alone and is incomplete. Of 250,000 to 400,000 clones listed, about 85% are singletons.

The specimen sequenced was PBMCs or T cells enriched from blood (not recorded which). The sequence was collected from a woman in her 30s who had been exposed to COVID-19. V and J are TRBV28 and TRBJ1-1; the D is unclear. DNA for the CDR3: TGTGCCAGCAGTTTCCGGGAGGCTTTCTTT. This codes for CASSFREAFF.